Below, 3 T cell receptor beta chains from the same sample are listed, as sequenced in a study of blood T cell repertoires in COVID-19. TCRdb keeps only in-frame clones here, not all; method: immunoSEQ multiplex PCR. The sample holds approximately 150,000 clones, 70% to 90% seen once. Specimen: PBMCs or T cells enriched from blood (not recorded which). The receptor source for this set is a woman aged 50 to 65 with acute COVID-19.

The chain joins TRBV6-5 to TRBJ1-2, with TRBD1 matching over 9 bases. V lost 5 bases, J lost 2 bases, and 3 bases stayed unmatched. This CDR3 has 14 residues. The germline V gene encodes CDR1 MNHEY and CDR2 SVGAGI. CDR3 amino acids: CASSPGTGNYGYTF. The CDR3 DNA reads TGTGCCAGCAGTCCAGGGACAGGGAACTATGGCTACACCTTC.

The rearrangement links TRBV5-1 to TRBJ2-3; D perhaps matches TRBD1 (5 bases). CDR1 and CDR2 (germline): SGHRS, YFSETQ. There are 16 residues in the CDR3. Trimming left V 1 base short and J 0 bases short, with 12 bases between. The CDR3 loop reads CASSLQGTPSTDTQYF. DNA of the CDR3: TGCGCCAGCAGCTTGCAGGGCACACCTAGCACAGATACGCAGTATTTT.

The chain uses TRBV5-1 and TRBJ2-4; tentatively, D is TRBD1 (6 bases). The CDR3 extends over 15 amino acids. V shed 1 base and J shed 2 bases, with 10 bases lying between them. In germline, CDR1 is SGHRS, CDR2 YFSETQ. DNA of the CDR3: TGCGCCAGCAGCTTGAGCGGACAGACCAAAAACATTCAGTACTTC. This codes for CASSLSGQTKNIQYF.